What follows are 23 T cell receptor beta chains derived from one specimen sequenced in a study of T cell responses to AZD1222 COVID-19 vaccine. Sequenced by immunoSEQ multiplex PCR; TCRdb stores in-frame clones only, minus some. The sample shows about 150,000 clones, about 87% of them seen only once. The sample was peripheral blood, taken on day 0 of AZD1222 vaccination. All receptors derive from an adult in good health.

V gene TRBV5-1 combines with J gene TRBJ1-2; 7 bases line up with TRBD1. Looked up from germline, CDR1 is SGHRS and CDR2 is YFSETQ. With 0 bases clipped from V and 4 bases from J, the junction kept 3 bases outside the gene matches. This CDR3 contains 14 residues. CDR3 DNA: TGCGCCAGCAGCTTGGATCAGGGGGGCTATGGCTACACCTTC. This gives the protein CASSLDQGGYGYTF.

This clone was observed a handful of times. The chain joins TRBV4-1 to TRBJ1-6; D possibly corresponds to TRBD1 (6 bases). The V end was cut by 2 bases, the J end by 7 bases, with 12 bases between. The length of the CDR3 is 15 residues. Germline V CDR1 and CDR2: MGHRA, YSYEKL. The CDR3 DNA reads TGCGCCAGCAGCCAAACAGGGCAATTAAATTCACCCCTCCACTTT. It encodes CASSQTGQLNSPLHF.

J is TRBJ1-1 and V is TRBV28; D remains unclear. V was trimmed by 1 base and J by 1 base, leaving 10 bases between them. CDR1 MDHEN and CDR2 SYDVKM come from the germline V gene. The CDR3 contains 15 residues. CDR3 coding DNA: TGTGCCAGCAGTTTATTAACAGCTGGGAACACTGAAGCTTTCTTT. Protein sequence: CASSLLTAGNTEAFF.

The V call is TRBV7-9, the J call TRBJ2-2; no reliable D call. Deletions cut 0 bases from V and 5 bases from J, with 4 bases between. There are 13 residues in the CDR3. Germline V gene lookup returns CDR1 SEHNR and CDR2 FQNEAQ (reference sequence). The CDR3 DNA is TGTGCCAGCAGCTTAGCAGGGACCGGGGAGCTGTTTTTT. Translation gives CASSLAGTGELFF.

This chain uses TRBV28 with TRBJ2-5; weak D call: TRBD2 (6 bases). Germline V gene sequence: CDR1 MDHEN, CDR2 SYDVKM. There are 14 residues in the CDR3. Written as DNA, the CDR3 is TGTGTCGCATCGGCTGGCGGGGCCGCGAAGACCCAGTACTTC. The encoded protein is CVASAGGAAKTQYF.

The chain is built from TRBV11-2 and TRBJ1-2; D possibly corresponds to TRBD1 (5 bases). The length of the CDR3 is 14 residues. From germline, CDR1 is SGHAT and CDR2 FQNNGV. V was pared by 7 bases and J by 8 bases, with 20 bases between. The CDR3 protein is CASTYRDGESGYTF. CDR3 coding DNA: TGTGCCAGCACTTATAGGGACGGCGAAAGCGGCTACACCTTC.

For this clone: The CDR3 ends on some other residue instead of the conserved phenylalanine or tryptophan, so this is likely a read error. No DNA is shown, since the ends of the CDR3 on it are uncertain; the CDR3 is the one TCRdb lists. The J gene is TRBJ2-3, the V gene TRBV10-1. CDR1 is WNHNN, CDR2 SYGVQD, per germline (reference sequence). The CDR3 has 13 amino acids, counting both end residues. The CDR3 reads CASSLTRGPLRCL.

The chain combines TRBV28 with TRBJ1-5; no clear D. Trimming took 6 bases from V and 1 from J, leaving 10 bases between them. This CDR3 has 14 amino acids. Per germline, CDR1 MDHEN and CDR2 SYDVKM. CDR3 loop: CASSFGGSNQPQHF. CDR3 DNA sequence: TGTGCCAGCAGCTTTGGTGGGAGCAATCAGCCCCAGCATTTT.

V usage is TRBV18 and J usage is TRBJ1-6; a weak D match, TRBD1 (5 bases). With 6 bases removed from V and 10 bases from J, the gap between germline ends came to 19 bases. The CDR3 is 15 amino acids. Germline-derived CDR1 and CDR2 are KGHSH and LQKENI. For the CDR3, the DNA is TGTGCCAGCTCGAGCCCGGGACGGGACGGGTCACCCCTCCACTTT. Translating gives CASSSPGRDGSPLHF.

This chain uses TRBV19 with TRBJ2-2; D gene uncertain. Per the germline V gene, CDR1 is LNHDA and CDR2 is SQIVND (reference sequence). This CDR3 has 12 residues. Trimming removed 5 bases at V and 6 bases at J, with 7 bases between. Written as DNA, the CDR3 is TGTGCCAGTAGTGCGTCGTCCGGGGAGCTGTTTTTT. Translated, it gives CASSASSGELFF.

This chain connects TRBV6-2 or TRBV6-3 to TRBJ1-2; 7 nucleotides line up with TRBD1. V was pared by 2 bases and J by 7 bases, with 7 bases of the junction left unmatched. This CDR3 is built from 14 residues. Germline assignment: CDR1 MNHEY and CDR2 SVGEGT. As DNA, the CDR3 is TGTGCCAGCAGTTACACTCCAGGGGGTATTGGCTACACCTTC. Protein product: CASSYTPGGIGYTF.

The CDR3 DNA is TGTGCCAGCAGTGAAGGACAGGGGCAGGACAATGAGCAGTTCTTC. It translates to CASSEGQGQDNEQFF. The chain carries TRBV6-1 and TRBJ2-1, with 8 nucleotides matching TRBD1. The V gene's germline CDR1 is MNHNS and CDR2 SASEGT. This CDR3 region has 15 residues. Trimming at V came to 1 base and at J to 5 bases, leaving 4 bases not matched to a gene.

This clone was recorded only once. J is TRBJ1-1 and V is TRBV5-1, with a possible D match to TRBD1 (6 bases). Trimming removed 0 bases from V and 8 bases from J, with 8 bases in between. CDR1 SGHRS and CDR2 YFSETQ come from the germline V gene. CDR3 length: 12 residues. CDR3 nucleotide sequence: TGCGCCAGCAGCTTGGGGACAGTAGAAGCTTTCTTT. Its protein is CASSLGTVEAFF.

V is TRBV2 and J is TRBJ2-2; the D is unclear. The CDR3 loop spans 14 amino acids. V lost 3 bases to trimming and J lost 1 base, with 6 bases between them. CDR1 SNHLY and CDR2 FYNNEI come from the germline V gene. CDR3 in DNA: TGTGCCAGCAGTGATCGTAGGAACACCGGGGAGCTGTTTTTT. Translated, it gives CASSDRRNTGELFF.

This chain links TRBV19 with TRBJ2-1; D uncertain. CDR3 length: 15 residues. V lost 1 base and J 0 bases, leaving 7 bases between the germline ends. CDR1 and CDR2 (germline): LNHDA, SQIVND (reference sequence). The CDR3 protein is CASSIGWASYNEQFF. Here the CDR3 DNA reads TGTGCCAGTAGTATAGGCTGGGCCTCCTACAATGAGCAGTTCTTC.

This clone was detected a few times. The chain has TRBV4-3 and TRBJ1-2; D remains ambiguous. Trimming shortened V by 0 bases and J by 8 bases, and 13 bases separated the two germline ends. CDR3 length: 14 residues. Germline V gene data show CDR1 as LGHNA and CDR2 as YSLEER. As DNA, the CDR3 is TGCGCCAGCAGCCAAGATTTCGGGCCCTACGGCTACACCTTC. It translates to CASSQDFGPYGYTF.

This chain joins TRBV6-6 and TRBJ1-2; no clear D gene. Trimming pared 4 bases from V and 4 bases from J, leaving 13 bases between. The CDR3 has 14 amino acids. Per the germline V gene, CDR1 is MNHNY and CDR2 is SVGAGI (reference sequence). Here the CDR3 reads CASSSPGLSYGYTF. CDR3 coding DNA: TGTGCCAGCAGTTCACCCGGGCTTTCCTATGGCTACACCTTC.

The chain employs TRBV7-2 and TRBJ1-1; perhaps TRBD1 as D (5 bases). V lost 2 bases and J lost 4, with 11 bases in between. CDR1 is SGHTA, CDR2 FQGNSA, per germline. This CDR3 comprises 14 residues. The CDR3 DNA is TGTGCCAGCAGCTTAATGGGGACTGCCACTGAAGCTTTCTTT. Encoded protein: CASSLMGTATEAFF.

A few counts support this clone. The genes are TRBV2 and TRBJ2-1, with D perhaps TRBD2 (5 bases). CDR3 size: 14 residues. Germline CDR1 and CDR2: SNHLY and FYNNEI. V gave up 4 bases and J gave up 8 bases, with 15 bases separating them. CDR3 loop: CASSVPGSFDEQFF. The CDR3 DNA sequence: TGTGCCAGCAGTGTCCCGGGGAGCTTCGATGAGCAGTTCTTC.

The chain couples TRBV19 to TRBJ2-2; D possibly corresponds to TRBD2 (6 bases). V was cut by 4 bases and J by 6 bases, with 18 bases left in between. The CDR3 spans 16 residues. The germline V gene has CDR1 LNHDA and CDR2 SQIVND (reference sequence). CDR3 loop: CASSNGAGSLAGELFF. The CDR3 coding sequence is TGTGCCAGTAGTAACGGGGCGGGAAGTTTAGCCGGGGAGCTGTTTTTT. The complete variable domain, with remaining parts taken from reference TRBV19 and TRBJ2-2, reads DGGITQSPKYLFRKEGQNVTLSCEQNLNHDAMYWYRQDPGQGLRLIYYSQIVNDFQKGDIAEGYSVSREKKESFPLTVTSAQKNPTAFYLCASSNGAGSLAGELFFGEGSRLTVL.

The rearrangement links TRBV2 to TRBJ2-2; the D gene is possibly TRBD1 (5 bases). The CDR3 covers 13 residues. Germline V gene sequence: CDR1 SNHLY, CDR2 FYNNEI. Trimming left V 4 bases short and J 6 bases short, with 9 bases between. The CDR3 DNA sequence: TGTGCCAGCAGTGGCAGGGAAGCCGGGGAGCTGTTTTTT. Translation gives CASSGREAGELFF.

This chain links TRBV18 with TRBJ1-6, with TRBD1 matching over 10 bases. CDR1 is KGHSH and CDR2 is LQKENI in the germline V gene. This CDR3 comprises 15 residues. Trimming removed 3 bases from V and 7 bases from J; junction bases left unmatched: 3. The CDR3 DNA reads TGTGCCAGCTCACCCGGACAGGGGGAGAATTCACCCCTCCACTTT. This encodes CASSPGQGENSPLHF.

This sequence joins TRBV7-2 and TRBJ2-3, with no clear D. Deletions cut 2 bases from V and 7 bases from J, with 10 bases between. Germline V gene lookup returns CDR1 SGHTA and CDR2 FQGNSA. The CDR3 runs 13 residues. The CDR3 sequence: CASSLTGQNTQYF. CDR3 nucleotides: TGTGCCAGCAGCTTAACGGGTCAGAATACGCAGTATTTT.